This passage covers 25 T cell receptor beta chains from one sample sequenced in a study of blood T cell repertoires in COVID-19. TCRdb's table, derived via immunoSEQ multiplex PCR, lists solely in-frame clones and lacks some. The table has about 230,000 clones, roughly 80% seen once. Sequencing used peripheral blood. The source is a woman in her 70s with active or convalescent COVID-19.

This sequence joins TRBV19 and TRBJ2-1; tentatively, D is TRBD2 (6 bases). Germline loops: CDR1 LNHDA, CDR2 SQIVND (reference sequence). The germline V and J ends were trimmed by 3 bases and 8 bases, with 14 bases remaining between them. The CDR3 spans 14 residues. CDR3 DNA sequence: TGTGCCAGTAGTATCGGACTAAGCCAGGATGAGCAGTTCTTC. Translating gives CASSIGLSQDEQFF.

This chain joins TRBV27 and TRBJ2-1, with no clear D. This CDR3 is built from 10 residues. CDR1 and CDR2 (germline): MNHEY, SMNVEV (reference sequence). V was pared by 10 bases and J by 10 bases, with 11 bases between. The chain's CDR3 is CAIIPREQFF. CDR3 nucleotides: TGTGCCATCATACCCAGGGAGCAGTTCTTC.

The rearrangement joins TRBV14 to TRBJ1-4, with a weak D call TRBD1 (6 bases). V shed 0 bases and J shed 10 bases, with 12 bases lying between them. Germline CDR1 reads SGHDN; CDR2 reads FVKESK. The CDR3 length is 14 residues. CDR3 coding DNA: TGTGCCAGCAGCCAAGATCCGGGAGGGGGAAAACTGTTTTTT. Its translation: CASSQDPGGGKLFF.

The chain is built from TRBV7-3 and TRBJ1-1, with D possibly matching TRBD1 (5 bases). The V gene's germline CDR1 is SGHTA and CDR2 FQGTGA. V shed 1 base and J shed 5 bases, with 11 bases lying between them. This CDR3 is 14 amino acids long. CDR3 sequence reads: CASSLNAGLTEAFF. The CDR3, as DNA: TGTGCCAGCAGCTTAAATGCAGGGCTTACTGAAGCTTTCTTT.

The chain links TRBV19 to TRBJ2-1; weak D call: TRBD2 (5 bases). CDR3 length equals 16 residues. Trimming took 7 bases from V and 6 from J, leaving 22 bases between them. CDR1 and CDR2 (germline): LNHDA, SQIVND (reference sequence). CDR3 nucleotides: TGTGCCAGTACTACTCAAGCCTTGCTCCGGGGCAATGAGCAGTTCTTC. Its protein is CASTTQALLRGNEQFF.

This sequence joins TRBV5-1 and TRBJ2-3; TRBD2 agrees at 11 bases. Germline V gene lookup returns CDR1 SGHRS and CDR2 YFSETQ. The V and J ends lost 3 bases and 6 bases, in that order; junction bases with no gene match: 3. The CDR3 has 14 amino acids. CDR3 bases: TGCGCCAGCAGCTCGACTAGCGGGGAGGATACGCAGTATTTT. Its protein is CASSSTSGEDTQYF. Combining the CDR3 with reference TRBV5-1 and TRBJ2-3 gives the whole variable domain KAGVTQTPRYLIKTRGQQVTLSCSPISGHRSVSWYQQTPGQGLQFLFEYFSETQRNKGNFPGRFSGRQFSNSRSEMNVSTLELGDSALYLCASSSTSGEDTQYFGPGTRLTVL.

The V gene is TRBV6-5, the J gene TRBJ1-2; the match to TRBD1 covers 7 bases. The CDR3 covers 14 residues. Germline V gives CDR1 MNHEY, CDR2 SVGAGI. Unmatched junction bases numbered 3, after V lost 0 bases and J lost 5 bases. CDR3 coding DNA: TGTGCCAGCAGTTACTCGGCAGGGGGATATGGCTACACCTTC. It is translated as CASSYSAGGYGYTF.

V usage is TRBV28 and J usage is TRBJ2-5, with D maybe TRBD1 (8 bases). The germline CDR1 and CDR2 sequences are MDHEN and SYDVKM. The CDR3 is made up of 15 amino acids. The germline V and J ends were trimmed by 4 bases and 4 bases, with 16 bases remaining between them. Here the CDR3 DNA reads TGTGCCAGCAGTTCCCCAGGGGGCGGGGGAGAGACCCAGTACTTC. It is translated as CASSSPGGGGETQYF.

This chain connects TRBV18 to TRBJ2-3; perhaps TRBD1 as D (5 bases). This CDR3 spans 13 amino acids. The germline V gene has CDR1 KGHSH and CDR2 LQKENI. With 2 bases removed from V and 5 bases from J, the gap between germline ends came to 8 bases. The CDR3, as DNA: TGTGCCAGCTCACCATGGGGCGGAGATACGCAGTATTTT. Residues: CASSPWGGDTQYF.

This chain connects TRBV7-6 to TRBJ2-3, with 8 bases identical to TRBD1. Trimming removed 4 bases from V and 4 bases from J; junction bases left unmatched: 19. Germline CDR1 is SGHVS and CDR2 is FNYEAQ. The CDR3 spans 19 residues. CDR3 amino acids: CASSSDRASTTPTSDTQYF. DNA of the CDR3: TGTGCCAGCAGCTCGGACAGGGCCTCCACCACACCCACTTCAGATACGCAGTATTTT.

The chain joins TRBV28 to TRBJ1-5, with 9 bases matching TRBD1. The CDR3 covers 15 residues. Trimming at V came to 0 bases and at J to 4 bases, leaving 1 base not matched to a gene. Looked up from germline, CDR1 is MDHEN and CDR2 is SYDVKM. The CDR3 DNA sequence: TGTGCCAGCAGTTTATGGGGACAGGGAAATCAGCCCCAGCATTTT. Translating gives CASSLWGQGNQPQHF.

The chain is built from TRBV2 and TRBJ1-1; possibly TRBD1 for D (5 bases). The CDR3 has 13 residues. Per germline, CDR1 SNHLY and CDR2 FYNNEI. Trimming cost V 8 bases and J 1 base, with 11 bases left between them. CDR3 DNA sequence: TGTGCCAGCCTCAGACAGCAGAACACTGAAGCTTTCTTT. Translating it yields CASLRQQNTEAFF.

This clone was recorded once. The chain carries TRBV12-5 and TRBJ2-3, with D unresolved. Germline CDR1 is LGHNT and CDR2 is FRNRAP. V was trimmed by 5 bases and J by 1 base, leaving 7 bases between them. This CDR3 has 13 amino acids. For the CDR3, the DNA is TGTGCTAGTGGTCCGAGCGGCACAGATACGCAGTATTTT. Amino acids: CASGPSGTDTQYF.

V and J are TRBV5-1 and TRBJ2-1, with TRBD2 identical over 11 bases. The germline V gene has CDR1 SGHRS and CDR2 YFSETQ. The CDR3 covers 14 residues. Trimming removed 5 bases from V and 6 bases from J; junction bases left unmatched: 4. The CDR3 loop reads CASRGTSGLNEQFF. The CDR3 DNA sequence: TGCGCCAGCAGGGGGACTAGCGGACTCAATGAGCAGTTCTTC.

This chain links TRBV27 with TRBJ2-1; no clear D. This CDR3 spans 13 amino acids. Trimming cost V 5 bases and J 0 bases, with 5 bases left between them. Germline lookup yields CDR1 MNHEY and CDR2 SMNVEV (reference sequence). The CDR3 DNA is TGTGCCAGCAGTCCCTACTCCTACAATGAGCAGTTCTTC. The encoded protein is CASSPYSYNEQFF.

V and J are TRBV19 and TRBJ2-5; TRBD2 matches 9 bases. J lost 4 bases, V lost 5 bases, and 5 bases had no gene match. Germline V CDR1 and CDR2: LNHDA, SQIVND (reference sequence). This CDR3 contains 14 residues. The CDR3 is CASSLAGGGETQYF. The DNA for the CDR3 is TGTGCCAGTAGTCTGGCGGGGGGGGGAGAGACCCAGTACTTC.

The chain couples TRBV10-3 to TRBJ1-2, with D uncertain. Looked up from germline, CDR1 is ENHRY and CDR2 is SYGVKD. Trimming stripped 2 bases from V and 0 bases from J, with 10 bases between. The CDR3 covers 15 residues. In DNA form, the CDR3 reads TGTGCCATCAGTGAGGGTTCCCGGTCTAACTATGGCTACACCTTC. It translates to CAISEGSRSNYGYTF.

The chain couples TRBV18 to TRBJ2-6, with 9 bases aligning to TRBD1. Looked up from germline, CDR1 is KGHSH and CDR2 is LQKENI. V trimming: 3 bases; J trimming: 2 bases; junction bases outside the gene matches: 5. CDR3 size: 17 residues. DNA of the CDR3: TGTGCCAGCTCACCCGGGACAGGGACCCCTGGGGCCAACGTCCTGACTTTC. It yields the protein CASSPGTGTPGANVLTF.

This chain links TRBV7-9 with TRBJ1-2; the match to TRBD1 covers 10 bases. CDR3 length equals 15 residues. V gave up 4 bases and J gave up 3 bases; unmatched junction bases: 5. The germline CDR1 and CDR2 sequences are SEHNR and FQNEAQ (reference sequence). The chain's CDR3 is CASSWETGGDYGYTF. The CDR3 DNA sequence: TGTGCCAGCAGCTGGGAGACAGGGGGCGACTATGGCTACACCTTC. The whole variable domain, filled in from reference TRBV7-9 and TRBJ1-2, reads DTGVSQNPRHKITKRGQNVTFRCDPISEHNRLYWYRQTLGQGPEFLTYFQNEAQLEKSRLLSDRFSAERPKGSFSTLEIQRTEQGDSAMYLCASSWETGGDYGYTFGSGTRLTVV.

This sequence joins TRBV6-5 and TRBJ2-1; possibly TRBD1 for D (6 bases). Germline CDR1 and CDR2: MNHEY and SVGAGI. The CDR3 is 15 amino acids. Trimming removed 6 bases at V and 9 bases at J, with 21 bases between. The CDR3 reads CASSHAGVAYGEQFF. The CDR3 DNA follows: TGTGCCAGCAGCCATGCAGGGGTCGCTTACGGTGAGCAGTTCTTC.

This chain joins TRBV6-6 and TRBJ2-5, with 16 bases fitting TRBD2. This CDR3 region has 19 residues. The junction had 9 bases not matched to a gene; V was cut back by 5 bases and J by 0 bases. Germline V gene lookup returns CDR1 MNHNY and CDR2 SVGAGI (reference sequence). CDR3 sequence (DNA): TGTGCCAGCAGTCTTATAGGGACTAGCGGGGGGGGACACCAAGAGACCCAGTACTTC. Translating gives CASSLIGTSGGGHQETQYF.

The chain employs TRBV7-2 and TRBJ2-2; 9 bases are shared with TRBD2. V was clipped by 7 bases and J by 3 bases; unmatched bases: 6. This CDR3 has 15 residues. Germline V CDR1 and CDR2: SGHTA, FQGNSA. The chain's CDR3 is CASTLQRGDTGELFF. Here the CDR3 DNA reads TGTGCCAGCACCCTTCAGCGGGGGGACACCGGGGAGCTGTTTTTT.

This clone appeared a single time. The chain links TRBV5-1 to TRBJ1-4, with D perhaps TRBD1 (6 bases). Trimming cost V 4 bases and J 6 bases, with 16 bases left between them. The CDR3 covers 15 residues. Germline CDR1 is SGHRS and CDR2 is YFSETQ. The CDR3 nucleotides read TGCGCCAGCAGCCCAGGAGGAGGGGGGGATGAAAAACTGTTTTTT. Translation gives CASSPGGGGDEKLFF.

With regard to this clone: Other nucleotide sequences in the sample specify the same CDR3. V usage is TRBV10-3 and J usage is TRBJ2-7; TRBD2 might be the D (5 bases). Trimming cost V 0 bases and J 3 bases, with 6 bases left between them. The CDR3 is made up of 13 amino acids. Germline lookup yields CDR1 ENHRY and CDR2 SYGVKD. The CDR3, as DNA: TGTGCCATCAGTGAGTCGGCGGGCTACGAGCAGTACTTC. Residues: CAISESAGYEQYF.

The CDR3 coding sequence is TGTGCCAGCAGCAGCAACAGGGGCGCTGGAAACACCATATATTTT. Residues: CASSSNRGAGNTIYF. The genes are TRBV5-5 and TRBJ1-3; TRBD1 agrees at 7 bases. Germline V gives CDR1 SGHKS, CDR2 YYEKEE (reference sequence). Losses at the gene ends were 4 bases for V and 2 bases for J; bases not matched to a gene: 6. The length of the CDR3 is 15 residues.